These 10 T cell receptor beta chains were all obtained from the same sample, sequenced in a study of cytomegalovirus exposure and HLA in healthy donors. 13 Jbeta primers and 60 Vbeta primers were used for the PCR. Only in-frame clones appear in the TCRdb table, and some are missing; sequencing was by immunoSEQ multiplex PCR. The table records over 150,000 clones, approximately 78% of them present only once. The sequencing input was PBMCs. The receptor set was obtained from a woman aged 25 to 39 in good health and CMV-seropositive.

The chain has TRBV7-8 and TRBJ2-7; D not certain. Trimming took off 3 bases at V and 5 bases at J, with 11 bases between the two ends. CDR3 length: 13 amino acids. CDR1 SGHVS and CDR2 FQNEAQ come from the germline V gene. DNA for the CDR3: TGTGCCAGCAGCTTCGAGGTCCTCGACGAGCAGTACTTC. This encodes CASSFEVLDEQYF.

This clone was seen only once. The chain employs TRBV7-2 and TRBJ2-7; 8 positions match TRBD1. Germline V gene lookup returns CDR1 SGHTA and CDR2 FQGNSA. With 3 bases clipped from V and 3 bases from J, the junction kept 10 bases outside the gene matches. This CDR3 region has 16 residues. The CDR3 sequence: CASSFRGGTGGYEQYF. The CDR3 DNA reads as TGTGCCAGCAGCTTTAGGGGCGGCACAGGGGGCTACGAGCAGTACTTC.

The chain is built from TRBV6-5 and TRBJ1-1; no clear D gene. The CDR3 loop spans 14 amino acids. Trimming took off 1 base at V and 0 bases at J, with 6 bases between the two ends. Germline CDR1 is MNHEY and CDR2 is SVGAGI. CDR3 sequence (DNA): TGTGCCAGCAGTTACTTCGGAGTGAACACTGAAGCTTTCTTT. Translation gives CASSYFGVNTEAFF.

V and J are TRBV5-1 and TRBJ2-7; D may be TRBD2 (6 bases). Germline CDR1 and CDR2: SGHRS and YFSETQ. CDR3 length equals 16 residues. V dropped 7 bases and J dropped 6 bases, with 26 bases sitting between them. CDR3 DNA sequence: TGCGCCAGCTCCCCCGGCGGCGGGGCTACTACTCGCGAGCAGTACTTC. This encodes CASSPGGGATTREQYF.

This clone was observed a handful of times. This chain connects TRBV5-4 to TRBJ2-3; D unclear. The CDR3 covers 15 residues. The ends were cut back, 1 base at V and 3 bases at J, with 12 bases in the middle. Per the germline V gene, CDR1 is SGHNT and CDR2 is YYREEE (reference sequence). The CDR3 protein is CASSLRALGTDTQYF. In DNA form, the CDR3 reads TGTGCCAGCAGCTTGAGAGCGTTAGGTACAGATACGCAGTATTTT.

The CDR3 DNA reads TGCAGCGTTGAACCGGGCCTAGCGGGGGTATACAATGAGCAGTTCTTC. It translates to CSVEPGLAGVYNEQFF. V gene TRBV29-1 combines with J gene TRBJ2-1, with 10 bases aligning to TRBD2. The CDR3 loop spans 16 amino acids. From germline, CDR1 is SQVTM and CDR2 ANQGSEA. V lost 2 bases to trimming and J lost 4 bases; unmatched junction nucleotides: 8.

The V call is TRBV5-1, the J call TRBJ2-1; maybe TRBD1 (5 bases). Germline CDR1 reads SGHRS; CDR2 reads YFSETQ. V lost 4 bases and J 5 bases, leaving 16 bases between the germline ends. The CDR3 is 15 residues long. Here the CDR3 reads CASSTHRQFHNEQFF. CDR3 in DNA: TGCGCCAGCAGCACGCATCGACAGTTTCACAATGAGCAGTTCTTC.

This clone was detected once. The chain has TRBV6-5 and TRBJ1-4; 8 positions agree with TRBD1. The V segment lost 6 bases and the J segment 8 bases; nucleotides outside the gene matches: 8. Germline V gene lookup returns CDR1 MNHEY and CDR2 SVGAGI. The CDR3 runs to 14 residues. Written as DNA, the CDR3 is TGTGCCAGCAGGCGCACAGGGGGAGGAGAAAAACTGTTTTTT. Protein sequence: CASRRTGGGEKLFF.

V gene TRBV28 combines with J gene TRBJ2-1; 8 nucleotides match TRBD2. J lost 2 bases, V lost 5 bases, and 2 bases had no gene match. Germline loops: CDR1 MDHEN, CDR2 SYDVKM. CDR3 length equals 14 residues. The CDR3 region has the DNA TGTGCCAGCAGTGTACTAGCGGCCTACAATGAGCAGTTCTTC. Translated, it gives CASSVLAAYNEQFF.

The chain recombines TRBV6-1 with TRBJ2-3, with TRBD2 identical over 9 bases. From germline, CDR1 is MNHNS and CDR2 SASEGT. This CDR3 contains 15 residues. The trim removed 4 bases at V and 3 bases at J, leaving 5 bases unmatched. The CDR3 sequence: CASSVRGGDTDTQYF. The CDR3 DNA reads TGTGCCAGCAGTGTGCGGGGGGGAGATACAGATACGCAGTATTTT.